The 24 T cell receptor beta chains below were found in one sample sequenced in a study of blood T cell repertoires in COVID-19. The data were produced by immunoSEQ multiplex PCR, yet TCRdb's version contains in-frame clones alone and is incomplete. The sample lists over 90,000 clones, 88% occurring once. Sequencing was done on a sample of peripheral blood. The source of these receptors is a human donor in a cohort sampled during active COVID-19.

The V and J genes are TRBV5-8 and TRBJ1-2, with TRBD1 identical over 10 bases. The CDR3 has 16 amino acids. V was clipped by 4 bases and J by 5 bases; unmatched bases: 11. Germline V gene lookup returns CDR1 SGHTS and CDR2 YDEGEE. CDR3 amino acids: CASSQRRTGGDYGYTF. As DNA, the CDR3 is TGTGCCAGCAGCCAAAGGCGGACAGGGGGTGATTATGGCTACACCTTC.

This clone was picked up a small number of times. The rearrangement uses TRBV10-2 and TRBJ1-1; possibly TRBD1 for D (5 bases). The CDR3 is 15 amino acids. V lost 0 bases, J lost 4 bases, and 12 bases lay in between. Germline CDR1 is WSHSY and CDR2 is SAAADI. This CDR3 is CASSESGGAGTEAFF. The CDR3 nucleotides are TGCGCCAGCAGTGAGTCCGGGGGAGCGGGCACTGAAGCTTTCTTT.

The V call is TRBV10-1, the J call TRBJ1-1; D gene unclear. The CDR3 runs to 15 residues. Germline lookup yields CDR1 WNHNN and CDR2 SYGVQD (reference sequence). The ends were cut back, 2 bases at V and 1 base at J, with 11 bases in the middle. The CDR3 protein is CASSETRYQNTEAFF. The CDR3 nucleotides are TGCGCCAGCAGTGAGACACGTTACCAGAACACTGAAGCTTTCTTT.

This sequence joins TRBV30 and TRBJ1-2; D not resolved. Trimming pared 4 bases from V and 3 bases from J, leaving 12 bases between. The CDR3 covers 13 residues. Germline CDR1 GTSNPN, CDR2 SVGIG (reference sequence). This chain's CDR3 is CAWTASRYYGYTF. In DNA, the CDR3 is TGTGCCTGGACCGCCAGCAGGTACTATGGCTACACCTTC. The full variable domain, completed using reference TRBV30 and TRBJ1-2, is SQTIHQWPATLVQPVGSPLSLECTVEGTSNPNLYWYRQAAGRGLQLLFYSVGIGQISSEVPQNLSASRPQDRQFILSSKKLLLSDSGFYLCAWTASRYYGYTFGSGTRLTVV.

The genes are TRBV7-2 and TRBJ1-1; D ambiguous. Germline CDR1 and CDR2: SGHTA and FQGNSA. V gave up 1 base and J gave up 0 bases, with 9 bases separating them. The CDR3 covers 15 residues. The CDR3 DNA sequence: TGTGCCAGCAGCTTAGGGCCGGGGTTGAACACTGAAGCTTTCTTT. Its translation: CASSLGPGLNTEAFF.

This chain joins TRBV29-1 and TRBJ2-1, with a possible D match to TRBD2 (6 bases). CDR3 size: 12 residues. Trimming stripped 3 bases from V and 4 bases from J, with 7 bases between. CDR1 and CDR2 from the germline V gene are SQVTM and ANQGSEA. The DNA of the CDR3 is TGCAGCGTTGAGAGCGGGTACAATGAGCAGTTCTTC. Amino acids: CSVESGYNEQFF.

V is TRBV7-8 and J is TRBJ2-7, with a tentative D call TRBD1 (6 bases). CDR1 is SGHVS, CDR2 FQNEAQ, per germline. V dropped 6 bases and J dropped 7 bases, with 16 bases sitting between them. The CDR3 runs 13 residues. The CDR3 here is CASRPGDTREQYF. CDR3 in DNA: TGTGCCAGCAGGCCAGGGGATACGAGAGAGCAGTACTTC.

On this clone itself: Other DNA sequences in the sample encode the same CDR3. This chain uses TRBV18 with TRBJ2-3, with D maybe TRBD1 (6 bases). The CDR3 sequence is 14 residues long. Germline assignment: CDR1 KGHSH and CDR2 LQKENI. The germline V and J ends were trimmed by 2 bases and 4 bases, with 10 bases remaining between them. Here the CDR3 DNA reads TGTGCCAGCTCACCAAGGACAGCATCAGATACGCAGTATTTT. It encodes CASSPRTASDTQYF.

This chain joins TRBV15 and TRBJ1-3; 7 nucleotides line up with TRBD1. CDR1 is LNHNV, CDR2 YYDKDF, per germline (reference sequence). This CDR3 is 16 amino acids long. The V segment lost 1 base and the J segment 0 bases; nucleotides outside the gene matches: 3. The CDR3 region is CATSRARDSSGNTIYF. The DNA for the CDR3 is TGTGCCACCAGCAGAGCGAGGGACAGCTCTGGAAACACCATATATTTT. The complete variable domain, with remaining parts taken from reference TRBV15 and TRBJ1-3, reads DAMVIQNPRYQVTQFGKPVTLSCSQTLNHNVMYWYQQKSSQAPKLLFHYYDKDFNNEADTPDNFQSRRPNTSFCFLDIRSPGLGDTAMYLCATSRARDSSGNTIYFGEGSWLTVV.

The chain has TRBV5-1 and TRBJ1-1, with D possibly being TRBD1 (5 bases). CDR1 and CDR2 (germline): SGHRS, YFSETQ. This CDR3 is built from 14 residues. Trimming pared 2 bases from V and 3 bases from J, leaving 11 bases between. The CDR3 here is CASSFSGKDTEAFF. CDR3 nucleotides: TGCGCCAGCAGCTTTTCAGGGAAGGACACTGAAGCTTTCTTT.

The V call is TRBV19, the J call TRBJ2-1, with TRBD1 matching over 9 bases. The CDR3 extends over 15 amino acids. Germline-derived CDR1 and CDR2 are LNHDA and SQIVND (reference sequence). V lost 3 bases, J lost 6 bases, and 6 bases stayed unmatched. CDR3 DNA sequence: TGTGCCAGTAGTATGCCGGGACAGGGAAGCAATGAGCAGTTCTTC. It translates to CASSMPGQGSNEQFF.

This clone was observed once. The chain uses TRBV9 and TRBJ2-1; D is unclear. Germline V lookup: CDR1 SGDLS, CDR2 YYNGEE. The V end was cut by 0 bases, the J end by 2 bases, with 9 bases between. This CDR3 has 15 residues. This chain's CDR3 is CASSVDVSPYNEQFF. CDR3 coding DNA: TGTGCCAGCAGCGTAGATGTCAGTCCCTACAATGAGCAGTTCTTC.

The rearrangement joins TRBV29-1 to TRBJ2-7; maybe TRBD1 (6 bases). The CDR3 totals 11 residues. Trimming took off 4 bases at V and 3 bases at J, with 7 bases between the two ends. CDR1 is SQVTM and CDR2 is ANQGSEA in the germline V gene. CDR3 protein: CSVGDNYEQYF. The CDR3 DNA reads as TGCAGCGTTGGGGACAACTACGAGCAGTACTTC.

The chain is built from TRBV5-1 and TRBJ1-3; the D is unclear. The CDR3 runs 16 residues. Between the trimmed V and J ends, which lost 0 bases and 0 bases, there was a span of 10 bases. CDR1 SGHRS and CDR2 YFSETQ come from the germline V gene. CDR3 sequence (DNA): TGCGCCAGCAGCTTGGACGGGGTCGCCTCTGGAAACACCATATATTTT. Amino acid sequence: CASSLDGVASGNTIYF.

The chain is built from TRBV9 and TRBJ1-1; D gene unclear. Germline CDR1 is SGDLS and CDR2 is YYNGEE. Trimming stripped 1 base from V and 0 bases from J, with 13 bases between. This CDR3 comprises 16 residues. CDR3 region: CASSVSREGVNTEAFF. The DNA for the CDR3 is TGTGCCAGCAGCGTATCGAGAGAAGGAGTGAACACTGAAGCTTTCTTT.

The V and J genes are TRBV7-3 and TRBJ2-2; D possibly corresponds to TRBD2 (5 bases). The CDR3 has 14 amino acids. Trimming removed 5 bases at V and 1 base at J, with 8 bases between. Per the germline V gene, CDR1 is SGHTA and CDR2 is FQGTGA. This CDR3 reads CASSPGLNTGELFF. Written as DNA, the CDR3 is TGTGCCAGCAGCCCCGGACTGAACACCGGGGAGCTGTTTTTT.

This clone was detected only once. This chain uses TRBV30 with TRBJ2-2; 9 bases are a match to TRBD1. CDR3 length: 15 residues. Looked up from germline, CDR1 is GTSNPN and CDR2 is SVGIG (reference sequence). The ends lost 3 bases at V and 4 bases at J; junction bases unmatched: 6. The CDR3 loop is CAWRRDRVVTGELFF. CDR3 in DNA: TGTGCCTGGAGGCGGGACAGGGTAGTCACCGGGGAGCTGTTTTTT.

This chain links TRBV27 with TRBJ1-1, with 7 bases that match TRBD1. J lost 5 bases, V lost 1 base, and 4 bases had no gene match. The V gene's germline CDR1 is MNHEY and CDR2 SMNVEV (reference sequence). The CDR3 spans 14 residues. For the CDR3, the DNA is TGTGCCAGCAGTTTATTGGTCAGGGGGACTGAAGCTTTCTTT. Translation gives CASSLLVRGTEAFF.

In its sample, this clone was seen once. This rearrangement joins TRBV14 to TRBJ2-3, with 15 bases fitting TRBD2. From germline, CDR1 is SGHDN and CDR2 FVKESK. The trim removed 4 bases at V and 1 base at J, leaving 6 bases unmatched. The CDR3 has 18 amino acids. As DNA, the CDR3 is TGTGCCAGCAGCCGCAGGACTAGCGGGGGGGTTGGCACAGATACGCAGTATTTT. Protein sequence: CASSRRTSGGVGTDTQYF. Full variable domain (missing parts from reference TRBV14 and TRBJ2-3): EAGVTQFPSHSVIEKGQTVTLRCDPISGHDNLYWYRRVMGKEIKFLLHFVKESKQDESGMPNNRFLAERTGGTYSTLKVQPAELEDSGVYFCASSRRTSGGVGTDTQYFGPGTRLTVL.

CDR3 coding DNA: TGTGCCAGCAGTGTGGGACTAGCGGGAGTATCTGAGCAGTTCTTC. It encodes CASSVGLAGVSEQFF. This sequence joins TRBV2 and TRBJ2-1; 14 positions match TRBD2. V trimming: 4 bases; J trimming: 9 bases; junction bases outside the gene matches: 5. Per the germline V gene, CDR1 is SNHLY and CDR2 is FYNNEI. The CDR3 covers 15 residues.

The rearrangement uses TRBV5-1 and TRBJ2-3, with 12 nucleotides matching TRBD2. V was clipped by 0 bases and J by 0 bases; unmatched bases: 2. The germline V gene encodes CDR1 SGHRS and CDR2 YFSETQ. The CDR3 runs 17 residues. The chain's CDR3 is CASSLGLAGVSTDTQYF. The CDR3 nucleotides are TGCGCCAGCAGCTTGGGACTAGCGGGGGTGAGCACAGATACGCAGTATTTT.

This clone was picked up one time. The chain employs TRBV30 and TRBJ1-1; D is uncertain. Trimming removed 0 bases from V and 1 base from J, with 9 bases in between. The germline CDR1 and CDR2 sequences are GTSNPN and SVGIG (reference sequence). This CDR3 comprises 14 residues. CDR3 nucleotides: TGTGCCTGGAGTGTAAAGCTCCCGAACACTGAAGCTTTCTTT. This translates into CAWSVKLPNTEAFF.

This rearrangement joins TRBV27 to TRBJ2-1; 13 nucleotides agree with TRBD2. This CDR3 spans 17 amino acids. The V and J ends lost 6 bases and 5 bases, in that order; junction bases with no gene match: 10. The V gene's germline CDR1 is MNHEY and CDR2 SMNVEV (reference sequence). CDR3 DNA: TGTGCCAGCAGCTCACTAGCGGGAGGGGTTTACCACAATGAGCAGTTCTTC. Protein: CASSSLAGGVYHNEQFF.

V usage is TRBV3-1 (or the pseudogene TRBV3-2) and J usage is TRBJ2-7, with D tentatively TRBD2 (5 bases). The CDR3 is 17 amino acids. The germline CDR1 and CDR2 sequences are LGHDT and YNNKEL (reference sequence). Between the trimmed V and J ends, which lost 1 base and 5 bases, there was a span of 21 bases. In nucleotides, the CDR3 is TGTGCCAGCAGCCAAGCGATGGCGTGGGAGAGGGTCGACGAGCAGTACTTC. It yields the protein CASSQAMAWERVDEQYF.